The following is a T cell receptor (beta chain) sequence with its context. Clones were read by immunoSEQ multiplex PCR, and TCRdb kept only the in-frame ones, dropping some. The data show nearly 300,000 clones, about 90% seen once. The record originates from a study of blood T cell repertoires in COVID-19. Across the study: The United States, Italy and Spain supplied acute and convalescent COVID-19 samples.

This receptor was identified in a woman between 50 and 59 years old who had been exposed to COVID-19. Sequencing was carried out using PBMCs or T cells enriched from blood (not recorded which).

The CDR3 coding sequence is TGTGCCAGCAGCCTGAGGGGCGGGGGGCGCGAAGAGACCCAGTACTTC. It encodes CASSLRGGGREETQYF. The chain joins TRBV3-1 (or the pseudogene TRBV3-2) to TRBJ2-5; 8 bases align to TRBD2. Germline V gene sequence: CDR1 LGHDT, CDR2 YNNKEL (reference sequence). The CDR3 runs 16 residues. After removal of 4 bases from V and 3 bases from J, the junction contained 10 bases not matched to a gene.